The clone carrying this TCR beta chain was picked up one time. Per germline, CDR1 SGHNT and CDR2 YYREEE (reference sequence). V lost 4 bases, J lost 4 bases, and 11 bases lay in between. CDR3 length: 13 amino acids. This record belongs to a study of technical replicates of blood from a handful of donors. Clones were read by immunoSEQ multiplex PCR, and TCRdb kept only the in-frame ones, dropping some. This table has 90,000 or so clones, 85% to 95% appearing once. The V gene is TRBV5-4, the J gene TRBJ1-2; no reliable D call. Material: T cells isolated from PBMCs. The receptor was isolated from a human donor in good health. The CDR3 nucleotides read TGTGCCAGCAGCCCATCGAACACCTATGGCTACACCTTC. Residues: CASSPSNTYGYTF.